A selection of T cell receptor beta chains follows, all from one sample in a study of blood T cell repertoires in COVID-19. Clones were sequenced by immunoSEQ multiplex PCR, and TCRdb holds only the in-frame ones, with some missing. The table shows roughly 350,000 clones, with approximately 81% occurring only once. Sample: peripheral blood. The source of these receptors is a woman younger than 30 with acute or convalescent COVID-19. CDR3s include the opening cysteine and the closing phenylalanine or tryptophan. The D gene is left open where the match is weak. Some rows have no size entry. The others give once, few or many, or a class for an expanded clone.

D gene	V gene	J gene	clone size	CDR3 protein	CDR3 DNA
.	TRBV2	TRBJ2-1	once	CASRGGRQALNEQFF	TGTGCCAGCAGGGGGGGGCGGCAGGCGCTGAATGAGCAGTTCTTC
.	TRBV5-5	TRBJ1-1	.	CASSFPGTEAFF	TGTGCCAGCAGCTTCCCCGGGACTGAAGCTTTCTTT
TRBD2	TRBV5-6	TRBJ2-7	.	CASSLASRAGGDYEQYF	TGTGCCAGCAGCTTGGCCTCTCGGGCGGGGGGGGACTACGAGCAGTACTTC
.	TRBV5-1	TRBJ2-2	.	CASSLVGQGRTGELFF	TGCGCCAGCAGCTTGGTAGGGCAGGGAAGGACCGGGGAGCTGTTTTTT
.	TRBV24-1	TRBJ1-1	.	CAASGNRGVNTEAFF	TGTGCCGCCTCAGGGAACCGAGGAGTGAACACTGAAGCTTTCTTT
.	TRBV19	TRBJ1-1	.	CASIPRGRGRNTEAFF	TGTGCCAGTATCCCCCGCGGGCGGGGGAGGAACACTGAAGCTTTCTTT
TRBD2	TRBV5-4	TRBJ2-7	few	CASSSASGRAQQSEQYF	TGTGCCAGCAGCTCGGCTAGCGGGAGGGCCCAACAATCCGAGCAGTACTTC
TRBD1	TRBV7-2	TRBJ2-7	few	CASSFRTGYEQYF	TGTGCCAGCAGCTTCAGGACAGGTTACGAGCAGTACTTC
TRBD1	TRBV3-1/TRBV3-2	TRBJ1-2	.	CASSQDRQGARGYTF	TGTGCCAGCAGCCAAGATAGGCAGGGGGCGCGGGGCTACACCTTC
.	TRBV5-5	TRBJ2-3	.	CASRSRVTDTQYF	TGTGCCAGCAGGTCGAGAGTCACAGATACGCAGTATTTT
TRBD1	TRBV7-8	TRBJ1-2	.	CASTDREWGYTF	TGTGCCAGCACCGACAGGGAATGGGGCTACACCTTC
TRBD2	TRBV7-9	TRBJ2-1	many	CASSRGGGSNNEQFF	TGTGCCAGCAGCCGCGGGGGAGGGTCGAACAATGAGCAGTTCTTC
TRBD1	TRBV5-1	TRBJ1-2	.	CASSLGASGGVAGYTF	TGCGCCAGCAGCTTGGGGGCTTCAGGGGGCGTTGCGGGCTACACCTTC
.	TRBV24-1	TRBJ2-2	.	CATSLTGYTGELFF	TGTGCCACCAGTCTAACAGGGTACACCGGGGAGCTGTTTTTT
.	TRBV19	TRBJ2-3	.	CASSPSPLGTQYF	TGTGCCAGTAGTCCAAGTCCACTAGGTACGCAGTATTTT
.	TRBV11-1	TRBJ2-7	.	CASSWGRRAESEQYF	TGTGCCAGCAGCTGGGGTAGGAGGGCTGAGAGCGAGCAGTACTTC
.	TRBV5-6	TRBJ1-5	.	CASSFYGRGNQPQHF	TGTGCCAGCAGCTTTTATGGCAGGGGCAATCAGCCCCAGCATTTT
.	TRBV19	TRBJ2-7	.	CASSSRSTTYEQYF	TGTGCCAGTAGTAGCCGGAGCACAACCTACGAGCAGTACTTC
TRBD2	TRBV5-1	TRBJ2-3	few	CASRPSGGKSDTQYF	TGCGCCAGCAGGCCTAGCGGGGGCAAGTCAGATACGCAGTATTTT
.	TRBV27	TRBJ2-7	few	CASSYQGSSYEQYF	TGTGCCAGCAGTTACCAGGGGAGCTCCTACGAGCAGTACTTC
.	TRBV11-2	TRBJ1-1	.	CASSAVGVRVASGRAFF	TGTGCCAGCAGCGCGGTAGGTGTGCGGGTGGCATCGGGAAGAGCTTTCTTT
TRBD1	TRBV25-1	TRBJ2-2	.	CASRDRGYTGELFF	TGTGCCAGCAGGGACAGGGGATACACCGGGGAGCTGTTTTTT
.	TRBV11-2	TRBJ2-3	.	CASSFGPGRTDTQYF	TGTGCCAGCAGCTTCGGCCCAGGGCGGACAGATACGCAGTATTTT
.	TRBV7-9	TRBJ2-2	.	CASSGPNAGELFF	TGTGCCAGCAGCGGCCCGAACGCCGGGGAGCTGTTTTTT
.	TRBV24-1	TRBJ2-2	once	CATSGRSRENTGELFF	TGTGCCACCTCTGGGAGGAGTCGAGAAAACACCGGGGAGCTGTTTTTT
TRBD1	TRBV5-4	TRBJ2-1	.	CASSLGGQGRNEQFF	TGTGCCAGCAGCTTGGGTGGACAGGGGCGCAATGAGCAGTTCTTC
.	TRBV19	TRBJ2-7	.	CASSPLAVAYEQYF	TGTGCCAGTAGTCCACTAGCAGTGGCCTACGAGCAGTACTTC
.	TRBV7-9	TRBJ1-1	.	CASSGGDLNTEAFF	TGTGCCAGCAGCGGAGGGGACCTGAACACTGAAGCTTTCTTT
TRBD2	TRBV5-6	TRBJ2-7	.	CASSQGLAGGMSF	TGTGCCAGCAGCCAGGGACTAGCGGGAGGTATGAGCTTC
.	TRBV10-3	TRBJ1-1	few	CAIGSRSGAFF	TGTGCCATCGGCTCCCGCTCGGGAGCTTTCTTT
TRBD2	TRBV5-6	TRBJ2-2	.	CASSFGFGLADTGELFF	TGTGCCAGCAGCTTCGGGTTCGGACTAGCGGACACCGGGGAGCTGTTTTTT
.	TRBV12-5	TRBJ2-2	few	CASGLAPGTGELFF	TGTGCTAGTGGTTTGGCCCCAGGCACCGGGGAGCTGTTTTTT
TRBD2	TRBV27	TRBJ2-7	.	CASSLGTSPYEQYF	TGTGCCAGCAGTTTAGGGACTAGTCCCTACGAGCAGTACTTC
.	TRBV19	TRBJ1-4	.	CASKDKGSSGEKLFF	TGTGCCAGTAAGGATAAAGGGTCCTCGGGAGAAAAACTGTTTTTT
TRBD1	TRBV3-1/TRBV3-2	TRBJ1-1	few	CASSQGDRDEAFF	TGTGCCAGCAGCCAAGGGGACAGGGATGAAGCTTTCTTT
TRBD1	TRBV19	TRBJ1-2	few	CASTPTGANYGYTF	TGTGCCAGTACCCCGACAGGGGCTAACTATGGCTACACCTTC
TRBD2	TRBV5-1	TRBJ2-5	.	CASSLSAGGNGETQYF	TGCGCCAGCAGCTTGTCCGCGGGAGGGAACGGAGAGACCCAGTACTTC